The 29 T cell receptor beta chains listed next were all sequenced from one sample in a study of CD8+ T cells in alopecia areata. Extracted from the samples, RNA was reverse transcribed into cDNA to serve as the sequencing template. Assay: immunoSEQ multiplex PCR; the TCRdb copy retains only in-frame clones and omits some. The table has some 180,000 clones, approximately 49% seen once. Treatment specified: oral pan-JAK inhibitor, 5-10 mg twice daily. The sample was CD8+ T cells sorted from blood, taken around week 54, from a patient treated with tofacitinib. Every receptor here comes from a human donor with alopecia areata.

The chain links TRBV2 to TRBJ2-2, with no clear D. CDR3 length: 13 residues. CDR1 and CDR2 (germline): SNHLY, FYNNEI. V lost 9 bases to trimming and J lost 3 bases, with 11 bases between them. CDR3 DNA sequence: TGTGCCAGTTTCACAGAGGACACCGGGGAGCTGTTTTTT. It encodes CASFTEDTGELFF.

This chain links TRBV5-6 with TRBJ2-7; D is ambiguous. This CDR3 region has 12 residues. Germline assignment: CDR1 SGHDT and CDR2 YYEEEE. Trimming took off 0 bases at V and 3 bases at J, with 4 bases between the two ends. Written as DNA, the CDR3 is TGTGCCAGCAGCTTGGAGGACTACGAGCAGTACTTC. This encodes CASSLEDYEQYF.

The chain carries TRBV5-6 and TRBJ2-7; 8 bases align to TRBD2. J was trimmed by 2 bases and V by 4 bases; bases with no gene match: 8. The CDR3 has 15 amino acids. The germline gives CDR1 SGHDT, CDR2 YYEEEE. The CDR3 DNA follows: TGTGCCAGCAGCCCGGGAGGAGCGGGGGCCTACGAGCAGTACTTC. Its translation is CASSPGGAGAYEQYF.

DNA for the CDR3: TGCGCCAGCAGCTTGGACGGGGGCCTGAGCTCCTACAATGAGCAGTTCTTC. Protein product: CASSLDGGLSSYNEQFF. This sequence joins TRBV5-1 and TRBJ2-1; either TRBD1 or TRBD2 may supply D (6 bases each). Germline V CDR1 and CDR2: SGHRS, YFSETQ. Trimming removed 0 bases from V and 0 bases from J, with 13 bases in between. The CDR3 consists of 17 residues.

This chain joins TRBV18 and TRBJ1-1; unclear D gene. The CDR3 length is 13 residues. CDR1 and CDR2 from the germline V gene are KGHSH and LQKENI. The V gene lost 2 bases and the J gene lost 6 bases, with 10 bases spanning the gap. CDR3 amino acids: CASSPGEVAEAFF. Here the CDR3 DNA reads TGTGCCAGCTCACCAGGGGAAGTCGCTGAAGCTTTCTTT.

The DNA for the CDR3 is TGTGCCAGCAGTCAAGGACTAGCGGGGGGGCTGGAGACCCAGTACTTC. Translation: CASSQGLAGGLETQYF. The V gene is TRBV27, the J gene TRBJ2-5, with 15 nucleotides matching TRBD2. V was clipped by 5 bases and J by 5 bases; unmatched bases: 6. CDR1 and CDR2 from the germline V gene are MNHEY and SMNVEV (reference sequence). The CDR3 is 16 amino acids.

CDR3 nucleotide sequence: TGTGCCAGCAGCCGAGACCGGGGGCCCTCCTACAATGAGCAGTTCTTC. The encoded protein is CASSRDRGPSYNEQFF. The gene calls are TRBV14 and TRBJ2-1; either TRBD1 or TRBD2 may supply D (6 bases each). Germline values: CDR1 SGHDN, CDR2 FVKESK. This CDR3 is 16 amino acids long. Between the trimmed V and J ends, which lost 4 bases and 0 bases, there was a span of 13 bases.

This clone was observed a single time. The V and J genes are TRBV9 and TRBJ2-5; 10 bases map to TRBD2. CDR1 and CDR2 from the germline V gene are SGDLS and YYNGEE. This CDR3 region has 15 residues. V shed 1 base, J shed 1 base, and the junction held 1 base outside the gene matches. The CDR3 sequence is CASSVSSGGQETQYF. DNA for the CDR3: TGTGCCAGCAGCGTATCTAGCGGGGGCCAAGAGACCCAGTACTTC. Drawing the rest from reference TRBV9 and TRBJ2-5, the complete variable domain is DSGVTQTPKHLITATGQRVTLRCSPRSGDLSVYWYQQSLDQGLQFLIQYYNGEERAKGNILERFSAQQFPDLHSELNLSSLELGDSALYFCASSVSSGGQETQYFGPGTRLLVL.

The gene calls are TRBV19 and TRBJ1-2; D unclear. The CDR3 spans 15 residues. Germline V lookup: CDR1 LNHDA, CDR2 SQIVND (reference sequence). V lost 5 bases, J lost 0 bases, and 13 bases lay in between. The CDR3 coding sequence is TGTGCCAGTAGTCTAAAGTCAGATTCTAACTATGGCTACACCTTC. Protein product: CASSLKSDSNYGYTF.

The chain joins TRBV27 to TRBJ2-7; possible D gene TRBD2, 6 bases. There are 14 residues in the CDR3. Germline CDR1 is MNHEY and CDR2 is SMNVEV (reference sequence). Trimming pared 2 bases from V and 6 bases from J, leaving 14 bases between. CDR3 nucleotide sequence: TGTGCCAGCAGTTTACGCGGGGCTTGGGGCGAGCAGTACTTC. Its protein product is CASSLRGAWGEQYF.

The V gene is TRBV5-6, the J gene TRBJ1-5; 8 bases align to TRBD1. V gave up 0 bases and J gave up 6 bases; unmatched junction bases: 8. Looked up from germline, CDR1 is SGHDT and CDR2 is YYEEEE. The CDR3 loop spans 16 amino acids. For the CDR3, the DNA is TGTGCCAGCAGCTTGGGGGACCTGACAGGGGTTCAGCCCCAGCATTTT. Its translation: CASSLGDLTGVQPQHF.

This clone was counted a few times. V usage is TRBV30 and J usage is TRBJ2-2; no reliable D call. Per germline, CDR1 GTSNPN and CDR2 SVGIG (reference sequence). CDR3 size: 13 residues. The germline V and J ends were trimmed by 2 bases and 2 bases, with 6 bases remaining between them. This CDR3 is CAWSNRNTGELFF. CDR3 nucleotides: TGTGCCTGGAGTAACAGAAACACCGGGGAGCTGTTTTTT. Supplemented by reference TRBV30 and TRBJ2-2, the full variable domain reads SQTIHQWPATLVQPVGSPLSLECTVEGTSNPNLYWYRQAAGRGLQLLFYSVGIGQISSEVPQNLSASRPQDRQFILSSKKLLLSDSGFYLCAWSNRNTGELFFGEGSRLTVL.

The sample holds a few counts of this clone. The J gene is TRBJ2-2, the V gene TRBV5-1; 7 bases match TRBD1. V was pared by 0 bases and J by 4 bases, with 0 bases of the junction left unmatched. Germline V gene data show CDR1 as SGHRS and CDR2 as YFSETQ. There are 14 residues in the CDR3. The CDR3 DNA is TGCGCCAGCAGCTTGGACAGGGGCACCGGGGAGCTGTTTTTT. This gives the protein CASSLDRGTGELFF.

V is TRBV13 and J is TRBJ1-1; TRBD1 might be the D (6 bases). CDR3 length: 15 amino acids. V lost 5 bases to trimming and J lost 8 bases, with 21 bases between them. Germline-derived CDR1 and CDR2 are PRHDT and FYEKMQ (reference sequence). The CDR3 sequence is CASSPPDRKSSEAFF. CDR3 DNA sequence: TGTGCCAGCAGCCCTCCGGACAGAAAAAGCTCCGAAGCTTTCTTT.

J is TRBJ2-3 and V is TRBV6-1; D could derive from TRBD1 or TRBD2 (5 bases each). The CDR3 is made up of 13 amino acids. Trimming cost V 2 bases and J 8 bases, with 11 bases left between them. Germline V gene sequence: CDR1 MNHNS, CDR2 SASEGT. The CDR3 bases are TGTGCCAGCAGTGAACTCCAGGGAGCTACGCAGTATTTT. Amino acids: CASSELQGATQYF.

The chain employs TRBV2 and TRBJ2-3; D not resolved. Germline CDR1 and CDR2: SNHLY and FYNNEI. This CDR3 is 14 amino acids long. Trimming removed 7 bases at V and 0 bases at J, with 11 bases between. CDR3 DNA sequence: TGTGCCAGCACCGAAATACAGAGCACAGATACGCAGTATTTT. Amino acids: CASTEIQSTDTQYF.

The V call is TRBV5-1, the J call TRBJ1-1; D call uncertain. The CDR3 runs to 12 residues. The germline V and J ends were trimmed by 2 bases and 7 bases, with 9 bases remaining between them. CDR1 SGHRS and CDR2 YFSETQ come from the germline V gene. The CDR3 reads CASSLGYNEAFF. The CDR3 DNA follows: TGCGCCAGCAGCTTAGGATATAATGAAGCTTTCTTT.

The chain recombines TRBV14 with TRBJ2-7, with D perhaps matching TRBD2 (6 bases). With 2 bases removed from V and 7 bases from J, the gap between germline ends came to 15 bases. CDR1 is SGHDN and CDR2 is FVKESK in the germline V gene. CDR3 size: 14 residues. In DNA form, the CDR3 reads TGTGCCAGCAGCCAATTAGGAGGGAGGAGGGAGCAGTACTTC. It encodes CASSQLGGRREQYF.

This clone was picked up a small number of times. V is TRBV6-5 and J is TRBJ2-7; tentative D call: TRBD1 (6 bases). From germline, CDR1 is MNHEY and CDR2 SVGAGI. V shed 3 bases and J shed 7 bases, with 10 bases lying between them. The CDR3 totals 12 residues. The CDR3 coding sequence is TGTGCCAGCAGTTATCAGGGGTGGGAGCAGTACTTC. This codes for CASSYQGWEQYF.

This clone appeared a single time. This sequence joins TRBV9 and TRBJ1-1; TRBD1 might be the D (5 bases). The V gene's germline CDR1 is SGDLS and CDR2 YYNGEE. V was cut by 0 bases and J by 5 bases, with 8 bases left in between. The CDR3 sequence is 13 residues long. In DNA, the CDR3 is TGTGCCAGCAGCGTAGGCAGGGCAACTGAAGCTTTCTTT. Its translation: CASSVGRATEAFF.

This clone was found a few times. This CDR3 is also generated by other DNA sequences in the sample. The chain joins TRBV13 to TRBJ2-7, with TRBD1 matching 7 bases. The CDR3 has 13 amino acids. The junction had 4 bases not matched to a gene; V was cut back by 4 bases and J by 4 bases. Germline lookup yields CDR1 PRHDT and CDR2 FYEKMQ (reference sequence). The CDR3 bases are TGTGCCAGCAGCTCCGGGACAGCTTACGAGCAGTACTTC. Protein: CASSSGTAYEQYF.

This rearrangement joins TRBV7-9 to TRBJ2-7, with no clear D. The CDR3 runs 14 residues. Germline lookup yields CDR1 SEHNR and CDR2 FQNEAQ (reference sequence). V lost 3 bases and J lost 3, with 12 bases in between. In DNA form, the CDR3 reads TGTGCCAGCAGCTTGGGAACGGATATCTACGAGCAGTACTTC. This translates into CASSLGTDIYEQYF.

The chain couples TRBV7-8 to TRBJ1-5; D call uncertain. Germline V gene data show CDR1 as SGHVS and CDR2 as FQNEAQ. The CDR3 totals 16 residues. V lost 0 bases and J lost 2, with 11 bases in between. CDR3 DNA sequence: TGTGCCAGCAGCTTAGCCCGCGCGGGAGGCAATCAGCCCCAGCATTTT. This encodes CASSLARAGGNQPQHF.

The chain uses TRBV19 and TRBJ1-1, with TRBD1 as a possible D gene (6 bases). This CDR3 has 15 residues. Germline V lookup: CDR1 LNHDA, CDR2 SQIVND (reference sequence). V was pared by 7 bases and J by 5 bases, with 20 bases between. The CDR3 DNA is TGTGCCAGTAAGGGGGTTTTAGGAGGAGATACTGAAGCTTTCTTT. It encodes CASKGVLGGDTEAFF.

The chain combines TRBV7-8 with TRBJ2-2; 11 bases line up with TRBD1. V lost 5 bases and J lost 6; bases outside the gene matches: 11. This CDR3 has 17 residues. Germline CDR1 is SGHVS and CDR2 is FQNEAQ. The CDR3 loop reads CASSVTRTGGVAGELFF. DNA of the CDR3: TGTGCCAGCAGCGTAACGAGGACAGGGGGCGTAGCCGGGGAGCTGTTTTTT.

V usage is TRBV7-9 and J usage is TRBJ2-1; 13 bases fit TRBD2. This CDR3 is built from 15 residues. CDR1 SEHNR and CDR2 FQNEAQ come from the germline V gene (reference sequence). V was pared by 5 bases and J by 5 bases, with 3 bases of the junction left unmatched. CDR3 sequence reads: CASSRLAGGHNEQFF. The CDR3 DNA sequence: TGTGCCAGCAGCCGACTAGCGGGGGGCCACAATGAGCAGTTCTTC.

This chain links TRBV6-6 with TRBJ1-6; TRBD1 aligns across 7 bases. Germline values: CDR1 MNHNY, CDR2 SVGAGI (reference sequence). This CDR3 has 15 amino acids. Trimming cost V 0 bases and J 7 bases; bases outside gene matches: 3. As DNA, the CDR3 is TGTGCCAGCAGTTACTCGGCCAGGGGGAATTCACCCCTCCACTTT. This codes for CASSYSARGNSPLHF.

This rearrangement joins TRBV5-6 to TRBJ2-2; D is unclear. The V end was cut by 6 bases, the J end by 3 bases, with 9 bases between. Germline CDR1 reads SGHDT; CDR2 reads YYEEEE. The CDR3 is 13 amino acids. The chain's CDR3 is CASMGLDTGELFF. DNA for the CDR3: TGTGCCAGCATGGGCCTGGACACCGGGGAGCTGTTTTTT.

The chain uses TRBV7-9 and TRBJ2-7; D is undetermined. With 4 bases removed from V and 0 bases from J, the gap between germline ends came to 13 bases. The germline V gene encodes CDR1 SEHNR and CDR2 FQNEAQ (reference sequence). The CDR3 totals 15 residues. CDR3 coding DNA: TGTGCCAGCAGCTATCCGGGTCCCGGCTCCTACGAGCAGTACTTC. Translated: CASSYPGPGSYEQYF.